The 21 T cell receptor beta chains in this list originate from one sample, sequenced in a study of identical twins. TCRdb re-called the 5' RACE reads through MiXCR, storing one row per CDR3 protein. Here the sample spans 420,000 or so distinct CDR3 sequences, 18% being singletons. The sample was naive T cells sorted from blood. The receptors derive from a man aged 45-60 years in good health.

This clonotype appeared many times. The V and J genes are TRBV6-2 or TRBV6-3 and TRBJ2-1; unclear D gene. V was cut by 2 bases and J by 0 bases, with 20 bases left in between. The CDR3 has 19 residues. Germline-derived CDR1 and CDR2 are MNHEY and SVGEGT. In nucleotides, the CDR3 is TGTGCCAGCAGTTACCTCGCAGAACTTAGGACCAGCTCCTACAATGAGCAGTTCTTC. Translated, it gives CASSYLAELRTSSYNEQFF.

This clonotype occurred a few times. The chain links TRBV28 to TRBJ2-1; unclear D gene. This CDR3 spans 13 amino acids. Trimming stripped 3 bases from V and 4 bases from J, with 7 bases between. CDR1 is MDHEN and CDR2 is SYDVKM in the germline V gene. CDR3 bases: TGTGCCAGCAGTTTTCGACTTTACAATGAGCAGTTCTTC. Its translation is CASSFRLYNEQFF.

V gene TRBV6-1 combines with J gene TRBJ1-6; 7 nucleotides line up with TRBD1. The V gene end was trimmed by 7 bases and the J gene end by 2 bases; junction bases not matched to a gene: 2. This CDR3 has 14 residues. The germline CDR1 and CDR2 sequences are MNHNS and SASEGT. CDR3 region: CASTGQAYNSPLHF. DNA of the CDR3: TGTGCCAGCACCGGACAGGCCTATAATTCACCCCTCCACTTT.

This clonotype was counted many times. The rearrangement links TRBV6-2 or TRBV6-3 to TRBJ2-3; 12 positions agree with TRBD2. In germline, CDR1 is MNHEY, CDR2 SVGEGT. The CDR3 runs 17 residues. The V and J ends lost 6 bases and 3 bases, in that order; junction bases with no gene match: 10. The chain's CDR3 is CASRSGLAGLVTDTQYF. For the CDR3, the DNA is TGTGCCAGCAGATCGGGACTAGCGGGCTTAGTGACAGATACGCAGTATTTT.

This clonotype was detected only a few times. This rearrangement joins TRBV19 to TRBJ2-1; D tentatively reads TRBD1 or TRBD2 (7 bases each). The CDR3 runs 13 residues. The V gene's germline CDR1 is LNHDA and CDR2 SQIVND (reference sequence). Trimming pared 6 bases from V and 9 bases from J, leaving 15 bases between. The CDR3 loop reads CASSIDREGEQFF. The CDR3 bases are TGTGCCAGTAGCATCGACAGGGAGGGTGAGCAGTTCTTC.

This clonotype occurred many times. The chain recombines TRBV25-1 with TRBJ2-1; D gene ambiguous. The ends were cut back, 2 bases at V and 2 bases at J, with 1 base in the middle. The CDR3 spans 12 residues. Germline V CDR1 and CDR2: MGHDK, SYGVNS. The CDR3 here is CASSETYNEQFF. DNA of the CDR3: TGTGCCAGCAGTGAAACCTACAATGAGCAGTTCTTC.

This chain links TRBV18 with TRBJ2-6; no firm D call. The ends were cut back, 6 bases at V and 1 base at J, with 10 bases in the middle. The CDR3 consists of 15 residues. CDR1 and CDR2 from the germline V gene are KGHSH and LQKENI. Written as DNA, the CDR3 is TGTGCCAGCTCGGTGGGCAGATCTGGGGCCAACGTCCTGACTTTC. This codes for CASSVGRSGANVLTF.

The chain employs TRBV10-1 and TRBJ2-1, with D unclear. Trimming took off 2 bases at V and 5 bases at J, with 7 bases between the two ends. In germline, CDR1 is WNHNN, CDR2 SYGVQD (reference sequence). The CDR3 runs to 13 residues. The CDR3 bases are TGCGCCAGCAGTGAGAATAGTCACAATGAGCAGTTCTTC. Protein product: CASSENSHNEQFF.

The V and J genes are TRBV30 and TRBJ2-3, with unresolved D. Trimming left V 6 bases short and J 2 bases short, with 12 bases between. This CDR3 spans 13 amino acids. The germline V gene encodes CDR1 GTSNPN and CDR2 SVGIG (reference sequence). The CDR3 DNA sequence: TGTGCCTGTTCGTCCGAGTTCACAGATACGCAGTATTTT. Encoded protein: CACSSEFTDTQYF.

In this sample, this clonotype turned up many times. This chain uses TRBV20-1 with TRBJ1-5, with D hard to call. Germline V gene data show CDR1 as DFQATT and CDR2 as SNEGSKA (reference sequence). The CDR3 consists of 16 residues. With 0 bases removed from V and 6 bases from J, the gap between germline ends came to 18 bases. The CDR3 region has the DNA TGCAGTGCTAGAGAGAATGGGGTAAAATTTGGTCAGCCCCAGCATTTT. Protein product: CSARENGVKFGQPQHF.

This clonotype has a count of ten or more. V gene TRBV6-5 combines with J gene TRBJ1-2; 7 nucleotides align to TRBD1. V lost 0 bases to trimming and J lost 4 bases; unmatched junction nucleotides: 2. Germline loops: CDR1 MNHEY, CDR2 SVGAGI. The CDR3 totals 14 residues. This CDR3 is CASSYSGTVYGYTF. The CDR3 coding sequence is TGTGCCAGCAGTTACTCTGGGACAGTCTATGGCTACACCTTC.

This chain links TRBV11-2 with TRBJ2-7; the D is unclear. This CDR3 has 16 residues. CDR1 and CDR2 from the germline V gene are SGHAT and FQNNGV. Trimming cost V 1 base and J 1 base, with 14 bases left between them. CDR3 DNA: TGTGCCAGCAGCTTAGGAATAGCAATTTTATCCTACGAGCAGTACTTC. Amino acid sequence: CASSLGIAILSYEQYF.

This clonotype was counted a few times. The J gene is TRBJ1-5, the V gene TRBV4-3; tentatively, D is TRBD1 (5 bases). Trimming removed 6 bases from V and 0 bases from J, with 12 bases in between. The CDR3 has 15 amino acids. The V gene's germline CDR1 is LGHNA and CDR2 YSLEER. CDR3 in DNA: TGCGCCAGCAGGGAGACGGACAATAGCAATCAGCCCCAGCATTTT. Its protein product is CASRETDNSNQPQHF.

A few counts support this clonotype. The chain is built from TRBV25-1 and TRBJ2-6; a possible D gene is TRBD2 (5 bases). Germline CDR1 and CDR2: MGHDK and SYGVNS. The CDR3 loop spans 17 amino acids. V dropped 4 bases and J dropped 0 bases, with 13 bases sitting between them. CDR3 loop: CASSASRGLSGANVLTF. CDR3 nucleotide sequence: TGTGCCAGCAGTGCGAGCCGCGGACTCTCTGGGGCCAACGTCCTGACTTTC.

The rearrangement joins TRBV10-3 to TRBJ2-2, with 7 bases matching TRBD1. The V gene end was trimmed by 6 bases and the J gene end by 4 bases; junction bases not matched to a gene: 14. This CDR3 contains 17 residues. CDR1 is ENHRY and CDR2 is SYGVKD in the germline V gene. The CDR3 region is CAIRKGATGPSTGELFF. CDR3 DNA sequence: TGTGCCATCAGGAAGGGGGCGACAGGGCCGAGCACCGGGGAGCTGTTTTTT.

This clonotype was counted ten times or more. This chain connects TRBV20-1 to TRBJ1-5, with no clear D. The CDR3 spans 16 residues. V lost 0 bases and J 1 base, leaving 13 bases between the germline ends. Germline V gene sequence: CDR1 DFQATT, CDR2 SNEGSKA (reference sequence). CDR3 DNA: TGCAGTGCTAGAGATCTCCCAGGTGGGAGCAATCAGCCCCAGCATTTT. Amino acid sequence: CSARDLPGGSNQPQHF.

CDR3 nucleotide sequence: TGTGCCAGTACGTATGGGACACAGAACACCGGGGAGCTGTTTTTT. Its translation: CASTYGTQNTGELFF. The gene calls are TRBV19 and TRBJ2-2, with D possibly being TRBD1 (6 bases). V gave up 7 bases and J gave up 1 base, with 13 bases separating them. CDR1 and CDR2 from the germline V gene are LNHDA and SQIVND (reference sequence). CDR3 length: 15 amino acids.

This clonotype was observed a few times. The chain couples TRBV4-3 to TRBJ2-6; D is unclear. Germline V CDR1 and CDR2: LGHNA, YSLEER. This CDR3 spans 17 amino acids. Trimming removed 1 base from V and 1 base from J, with 11 bases in between. CDR3 nucleotide sequence: TGCGCCAGCAGCCAAGGCATTTGGGGTTCTGGGGCCAACGTCCTGACTTTC. This encodes CASSQGIWGSGANVLTF.

This clonotype was recorded at least ten times. The CDR3 protein is CASSLTPGYGYEQYF. As DNA, the CDR3 is TGCGCCAGCAGCCTCACTCCGGGGTACGGCTACGAGCAGTACTTC. V and J are TRBV5-1 and TRBJ2-7; possibly TRBD2 for D (5 bases). CDR3 length: 15 residues. The germline V gene encodes CDR1 SGHRS and CDR2 YFSETQ. Trimming took off 4 bases at V and 3 bases at J, with 17 bases between the two ends.

V is TRBV12-3 or TRBV12-4 and J is TRBJ2-2, with 9 bases aligning to TRBD1. The length of the CDR3 is 16 residues. The V segment lost 5 bases and the J segment 4 bases; nucleotides outside the gene matches: 8. CDR3 sequence reads: CASSPRDRVSTGELFF. The CDR3 DNA sequence: TGTGCCAGCAGTCCTCGGGACAGGGTTAGCACCGGGGAGCTGTTTTTT.

The sample holds many counts of this clonotype. V and J are TRBV12-3 or TRBV12-4 and TRBJ2-7, with D possibly TRBD2 on 5 matching bases. The V gene lost 5 bases and the J gene lost 3 bases, with 14 bases spanning the gap. The CDR3 is 14 residues long. The CDR3 loop reads CASSNSGVHYEQYF. CDR3 bases: TGTGCCAGCAGTAACTCCGGGGTTCACTACGAGCAGTACTTC.